One sample yielded the 14 T cell receptor beta chains listed below, sequenced in a study of cytomegalovirus exposure and HLA in healthy donors. PCR involved 60 Vbeta and 13 Jbeta primers. Repertoires were generated with immunoSEQ multiplex PCR, while TCRdb's copy carries only in-frame clones and drops some. In the table there are about 110,000 clones, 60% to 85% of which are singletons. Material for sequencing was PBMCs. Every receptor here comes from a woman aged 60-75 years in good health and CMV-seropositive.

This chain joins TRBV9 and TRBJ2-5, with D tentatively TRBD2 (6 bases). The V end lost 0 bases, the J end lost 2 bases, and 11 bases lay between the germline ends. The CDR3 spans 15 residues. Germline-derived CDR1 and CDR2 are SGDLS and YYNGEE. In nucleotides, the CDR3 is TGTGCCAGCAGCGTAGGAGCGGGCCGACAAGAGACCCAGTACTTC. Translation gives CASSVGAGRQETQYF.

The V gene is TRBV14, the J gene TRBJ2-7; possibly TRBD2 for D (6 bases). Germline V gene lookup returns CDR1 SGHDN and CDR2 FVKESK. The length of the CDR3 is 15 residues. Trimming stripped 4 bases from V and 3 bases from J, with 16 bases between. For the CDR3, the DNA is TGTGCCAGCAGCCGAGGAGCGGGTAAGGGCTACGAGCAGTACTTC. It yields the protein CASSRGAGKGYEQYF. Filled out from reference TRBV14 and TRBJ2-7, the complete variable domain reads EAGVTQFPSHSVIEKGQTVTLRCDPISGHDNLYWYRRVMGKEIKFLLHFVKESKQDESGMPNNRFLAERTGGTYSTLKVQPAELEDSGVYFCASSRGAGKGYEQYFGPGTRLTVT.

The chain joins TRBV7-2 to TRBJ2-3, with a weak D call TRBD2 (6 bases). V gave up 6 bases and J gave up 1 base, with 14 bases separating them. The CDR3 totals 15 residues. Germline V lookup: CDR1 SGHTA, CDR2 FQGNSA. The CDR3 DNA follows: TGTGCCAGCAGTTCTGGGGGACTTCGCACAGATACGCAGTATTTT. Translated: CASSSGGLRTDTQYF.

V and J are TRBV4-1 and TRBJ2-7, with TRBD2 matching over 8 bases. The CDR3 is 15 residues long. V trimming: 0 bases; J trimming: 3 bases; junction bases outside the gene matches: 4. Germline V gives CDR1 MGHRA, CDR2 YSYEKL. The CDR3 sequence is CASSQERGTSYEQYF. The CDR3 coding sequence is TGCGCCAGCAGCCAAGAGCGAGGGACTAGCTACGAGCAGTACTTC.

The chain combines TRBV6-5 with TRBJ2-3, with a tentative D call TRBD2 (5 bases). The germline gives CDR1 MNHEY, CDR2 SVGAGI. CDR3 length: 16 residues. V was shortened by 3 bases and J by 2 bases, with 15 bases between the two germline ends. The CDR3 region is CASSYPAEDTTDTQYF. The CDR3 DNA reads TGTGCCAGCAGTTATCCAGCGGAAGATACCACAGATACGCAGTATTTT.

V is TRBV10-3 and J is TRBJ1-3; 7 bases match TRBD1. The CDR3 loop spans 15 amino acids. Germline CDR1 ENHRY, CDR2 SYGVKD. V was pared by 3 bases and J by 0 bases, with 2 bases of the junction left unmatched. CDR3 loop: CAISDRDSSGNTIYF. The CDR3 nucleotides read TGTGCCATCAGTGATAGGGACAGCTCTGGAAACACCATATATTTT.

The CDR3 region has the DNA TGTGCCAGCAGCTATGGGGGCAGGAATAACTATGGCTACACCTTC. It codes for CASSYGGRNNYGYTF. This chain links TRBV7-9 with TRBJ1-2; tentatively, D is TRBD1 (6 bases). This CDR3 contains 15 residues. Germline V gene lookup returns CDR1 SEHNR and CDR2 FQNEAQ (reference sequence). Trimming removed 4 bases from V and 1 base from J, with 13 bases in between.

The V and J genes are TRBV5-4 and TRBJ2-5, with D possibly matching TRBD2 (6 bases). The CDR3 covers 13 residues. V lost 2 bases and J 4 bases, leaving 9 bases between the germline ends. Germline CDR1 and CDR2: SGHNT and YYREEE (reference sequence). CDR3 nucleotides: TGTGCCAGCAGCTTTCCGGGACTAGAGACCCAGTACTTC. Protein: CASSFPGLETQYF.

The V gene is TRBV7-9, the J gene TRBJ1-4; the match to TRBD1 covers 9 bases. The CDR3 has 16 amino acids. V lost 6 bases and J lost 0; bases outside the gene matches: 5. Germline CDR1 and CDR2: SEHNR and FQNEAQ (reference sequence). This CDR3 reads CASRQDRGTTNEKLFF. For the CDR3, the DNA is TGTGCCAGCAGGCAAGACAGGGGGACAACTAATGAAAAACTGTTTTTT.

The rearrangement joins TRBV9 to TRBJ1-2, with 7 nucleotides matching TRBD1. The CDR3 runs 14 residues. V shed 3 bases, J shed 7 bases, and the junction held 9 bases outside the gene matches. CDR1 and CDR2 (germline): SGDLS, YYNGEE. CDR3 protein: CASSAQTGYSGYTF. Here the CDR3 DNA reads TGTGCCAGCAGCGCCCAGACAGGGTACAGTGGCTACACCTTC.

The V call is TRBV28, the J call TRBJ1-2; maybe TRBD1 (5 bases). The CDR3 length is 13 residues. Germline V gives CDR1 MDHEN, CDR2 SYDVKM. Trimming cost V 8 bases and J 8 bases, with 18 bases left between them. CDR3 in DNA: TGTGCCAGCCATATGGGGGGACTAGGGGGCTACACCTTC. As protein: CASHMGGLGGYTF.

This chain links TRBV11-2 with TRBJ2-5; 9 nucleotides line up with TRBD2. The CDR3 length is 13 residues. V dropped 4 bases and J dropped 5; count of bases not matched to a gene: 2. In germline, CDR1 is SGHAT, CDR2 FQNNGV. The DNA of the CDR3 is TGTGCCAGCAGCTGGGCGGGAGGGGAGACCCAGTACTTC. It yields the protein CASSWAGGETQYF.

The CDR3 loop reads CASSLDELLAGVDGELFF. CDR3 in DNA: TGTGCCAGCAGCTTAGATGAATTACTAGCGGGAGTCGACGGGGAGCTGTTTTTT. The rearrangement joins TRBV7-2 to TRBJ2-2, with TRBD2 matching over 11 bases. CDR3 size: 18 residues. CDR1 is SGHTA, CDR2 FQGNSA, per germline. Trimming at V came to 1 base and at J to 7 bases, leaving 11 bases not matched to a gene. The complete variable domain, with remaining parts taken from reference TRBV7-2 and TRBJ2-2, reads GAGVSQSPSNKVTEKGKDVELRCDPISGHTALYWYRQSLGQGLEFLIYFQGNSAPDKSGLPSDRFSAERTGGSVSTLTIQRTQQEDSAVYLCASSLDELLAGVDGELFFGEGSRLTVL.

The rearrangement uses TRBV11-2 and TRBJ2-7; D unresolved. Germline V CDR1 and CDR2: SGHAT, FQNNGV. V lost 4 bases and J 2 bases, leaving 9 bases between the germline ends. This CDR3 has 13 residues. The chain's CDR3 is CASSSTYTYEQYF. The CDR3 DNA sequence: TGTGCCAGCAGCTCCACTTATACCTACGAGCAGTACTTC.